This TCR beta chain emerged from a study of regulatory T cells in long-lasting Graves disease. The junction had 5 bases not matched to a gene; V was cut back by 1 base and J by 7 bases. The CDR3 loop spans 13 amino acids. Germline CDR1 reads SGHRS; CDR2 reads YFSETQ. Ten or more counts support this clonotype. Time point given: newly diagnosed GD, antithyroid drugs for less than 3 months. RNA isolated from PBMCs was used to make the TCR library. In building TCR beta libraries, iRepertoire HTBI primers were used together with Arm-PCR of CDR3 regions. Using its own MiXCR run on the multiplex PCR reads, TCRdb lists one record per CDR3 protein. The table includes more than 400,000 distinct CDR3 sequences, roughly 16% detected once. The same sample was also studied in work on T cells in Graves' hyperthyroidism and ophthalmopathy. This second study says: Uncontrolled infection, other autoimmune disease, pregnancy or lactation led to exclusion. Carried out on the TCR CDR3, a first-round RT-PCR used the HTBI primer set.

The sequence derives from a man aged 40-55 years with Graves disease. This chain links TRBV5-1 with TRBJ2-7; 7 nucleotides match TRBD1. The sequencing used peripheral blood mononuclear cells (PBMCs), collected at new diagnosis, from a patient treated with antithyroid drugs. This CDR3 reads CASSLTGDTEQYF. The DNA for the CDR3 is TGCGCCAGCAGCTTGACAGGGGATACGGAGCAGTACTTC.